The TCR beta chain described here comes from a study of blood T cell repertoires in COVID-19. Study details: From T cells, B-cell-depleted T cells, or PBMCs came the material, which was cDNA or gDNA.

In the authors' workflow: By means of reference gene primer amplification, nucleated cell counts were estimated. Profiling relied on immunoSEQ multiplex PCR, and the TCRdb table lists in-frame clones only, not all of them. V, J and clone size derive from that table, while D and trimming were established from the DNA sequence. In the table there are some 520,000 clones, roughly 87% of which are singletons. This CDR3 region has 15 residues. Germline CDR1 reads SGHTA; CDR2 reads FQGNSA. Deletions cut 3 bases from V and 0 bases from J, with 12 bases between. The TCR was taken from a young man with COVID-19, enrolled during active disease. This chain links TRBV7-2 with TRBJ2-7, with D unclear. The sample consisted of peripheral blood. The CDR3 nucleotides are TGTGCCAGCAGCTTGAGCGCGCGTGGCTCCTACGAGCAGTACTTC. Its protein is CASSLSARGSYEQYF.